This TCR beta chain was captured in a study of T cell responses to AZD1222 COVID-19 vaccine (dated by TCRdb to the early 2020s). About the study as a whole: TCR sequencing covered 230 or so trial participants: 200 to 210 given two doses of AZD1222 and around 25 given two doses of MenACWY control vaccine. Trial participants were enrolled by age into subgroups of 18-55, 56-69 and 70-plus years, and around 150, 28 and 57 TCR-sequenced participants, respectively, were included in these subgroups. General findings and caveats noted by the study authors: Most participants were white British and females outnumbered males, and the authors suggested that clonal diversity may have been underestimated. No day 14 peak-response samples were available, so repertoires were characterized only after the peak T cell response. After two AZD1222 doses, spike-specific TCR breadth and depth were significantly higher than at day 0 and than in MenACWY recipients. The 56-69-year group was small, and its depth increase did not reach significance, likely because of low power. The vaccine-associated CD4 TCRs covered the entire spike protein, and the dominant responses fell in regions 160-218 and 743-854. Only 5 to 7 AZD1222 recipients were SARS-CoV-2 seropositive at baseline, limiting conclusions about previously exposed vaccinees. Nearly half of unique spike-specific TCRs reportedly recognized epitopes outside regions mutated in the B.1.351 and B.1.1.7 variants.

V is shortened by 2 bases, J by 3 bases, and the region joining them spans 17 bases. Looking up the germline V gene (reference sequence) yields CDR1 SGHKS and CDR2 YYEKEE. From the cysteine through the phenylalanine, the CDR3 covers 17 amino acids. Left in the record is the CDR3 DNA by itself, 51 bases read in frame from the first base. A word on this clone: This receptor's antigen is unknown. No base quality values were provided; no much bigger clone lies one nucleotide off.

The CDR3 regions of human TCRbeta chains were analyzed by immunosequencing. From the authors' description of their analysis: TCRs in the repertoires were compared against a reference library of SARS-CoV-2-specific TCRs that had been generated with the MIRA antigen-specificity platform. Breadth was defined as the fraction of unique TCRs that were SARS-CoV-2-associated, and depth was defined as the fraction of total T cells that were SARS-CoV-2-associated. Using the MIRA data, each spike-specific TCR was assigned both to the spike region to which the TCR was reactive and to a CD4 or CD8 class. Log10-transformed breadth and depth values were compared by one-way ANOVA with Sidak's multiple comparisons tests. In its TCRdb copy, this immuneACCESS table keeps in-frame sequences only and misses some clones. Where compared with another copy, unresolved V genes explain less than half of these, and the others have no known cause. V, J and clone size were drawn from that table, and D and trimming were deduced from the DNA. For this sample there are some 110,000 clones; roughly 91% appear just once. The ten most abundant clones make up about 4% of the sample.

The time point label, read with the paper, signifies: about 28 days (+/-7) after the second vaccine dose. AZD1222 recipients with second doses at about 4 weeks or about 12 weeks were pooled, because spike-specific TCR depth and breadth did not differ between schedules. Vaccinee samples were obtained from the UK trials COV001 and COV002, which included a single-blind randomized controlled phase 2/3 trial of AZD1222 (ChAdOx1 nCoV-19) in healthy adults. Trial participant PBMC samples were collected at day 0 and day 28 after the second dose for TCRbeta chain sequencing. The clonotype was recovered from an adult who received the AZD1222 COVID-19 vaccine. The receptor chain draws on TRBV5-5 and TRBJ2-2; the D gene remains uncertain. The material sequenced was peripheral blood, taken 28 days after the second AZD1222 dose. The CDR3 corresponds to CASSFSPPPSHTGELFF. The sequence in DNA is TGTGCCAGCAGCTTTTCCCCGCCCCCTTCACACACCGGGGAGCTGTTTTTT.